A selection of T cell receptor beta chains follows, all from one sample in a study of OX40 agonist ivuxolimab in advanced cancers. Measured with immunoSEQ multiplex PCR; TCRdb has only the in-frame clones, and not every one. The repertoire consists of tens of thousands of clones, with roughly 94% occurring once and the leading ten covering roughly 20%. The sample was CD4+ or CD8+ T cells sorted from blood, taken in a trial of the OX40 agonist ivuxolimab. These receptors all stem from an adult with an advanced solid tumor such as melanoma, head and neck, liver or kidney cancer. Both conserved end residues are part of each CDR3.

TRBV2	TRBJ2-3	CASRLLGTSLDTQYF
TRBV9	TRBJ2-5	CASSVGSGGAWGQETQYF
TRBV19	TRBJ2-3	CASSMGLAGVIDTQYF
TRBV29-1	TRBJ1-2	CSVERDYGYTF
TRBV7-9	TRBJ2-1	CASSFPGARAGYDNEQFF
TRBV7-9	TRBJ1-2	CASSYLGESAYGYTF
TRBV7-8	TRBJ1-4	CASSLMGRQAGDTTNEKLFF
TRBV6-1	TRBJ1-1	CASSEEPNTEAFF
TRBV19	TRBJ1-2	CASSTGPGKLSRHAF
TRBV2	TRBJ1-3	CANQPNSGNTIYF